The 31 T cell receptor beta chains below all came from one sample that was sequenced in a study of T cell responses to AZD1222 COVID-19 vaccine. Assay: immunoSEQ multiplex PCR; the TCRdb copy retains only in-frame clones and omits some. The data contain fewer than 150,000 clones, 80% to 90% of them singletons. The sequencing here drew on peripheral blood, taken on day 0 of AZD1222 vaccination. The receptors derive from an adult in good health.

This clone was observed a handful of times. This sequence joins TRBV2 and TRBJ1-4; 9 nucleotides agree with TRBD1. The V gene's germline CDR1 is SNHLY and CDR2 FYNNEI. V trimming: 6 bases; J trimming: 7 bases; junction bases outside the gene matches: 12. The CDR3 is 16 amino acids. CDR3 residues: CASSAAGDRVIEKLFF. The CDR3 DNA reads TGTGCCAGCAGCGCAGCAGGGGACAGGGTGATTGAAAAACTGTTTTTT.

The rearrangement joins TRBV18 to TRBJ1-3; D is uncertain. The V end lost 3 bases, the J end lost 2 bases, and 8 bases lay between the germline ends. The CDR3 runs to 14 residues. The germline V gene encodes CDR1 KGHSH and CDR2 LQKENI. The CDR3 is CASSPQSPGNTIYF. In DNA, the CDR3 is TGTGCCAGCTCACCGCAGTCCCCTGGAAACACCATATATTTT.

The chain uses TRBV20-1 and TRBJ2-3; D uncertain. Germline V gene sequence: CDR1 DFQATT, CDR2 SNEGSKA (reference sequence). CDR3 size: 13 residues. The V and J ends lost 3 bases and 2 bases respectively, with 9 bases between them. In DNA, the CDR3 is TGCAGTGCTAGTGAGTGGGTCACAGATACGCAGTATTTT. Its protein is CSASEWVTDTQYF.

V is TRBV6-1 and J is TRBJ2-1, with 8 positions matching TRBD1. The trim removed 6 bases at V and 15 bases at J, leaving 13 bases unmatched. This CDR3 spans 13 amino acids. CDR1 and CDR2 from the germline V gene are MNHNS and SASEGT. The chain's CDR3 is CASSLPQGAHMFF. DNA for the CDR3: TGTGCCAGCAGCCTACCCCAGGGGGCGCATATGTTCTTC.

The chain has TRBV27 and TRBJ2-1; D call uncertain. V was pared by 6 bases and J by 7 bases, with 16 bases between. This CDR3 is built from 14 residues. Looked up from germline, CDR1 is MNHEY and CDR2 is SMNVEV (reference sequence). In DNA, the CDR3 is TGTGCCAGCAGCCCCGCAAGTTCCATGAATGAGCAGTTCTTC. Translating gives CASSPASSMNEQFF.

The chain recombines TRBV7-2 with TRBJ2-4; D is ambiguous. Per the germline V gene, CDR1 is SGHTA and CDR2 is FQGNSA. The CDR3 has 15 residues. The ends were cut back, 5 bases at V and 3 bases at J, with 14 bases in the middle. Here the CDR3 reads CASSPGGSGKNIQYF. The CDR3 nucleotides are TGTGCCAGCAGCCCAGGTGGGTCCGGCAAAAACATTCAGTACTTC. Supplemented by reference TRBV7-2 and TRBJ2-4, the full variable domain reads GAGVSQSPSNKVTEKGKDVELRCDPISGHTALYWYRQSLGQGLEFLIYFQGNSAPDKSGLPSDRFSAERTGGSVSTLTIQRTQQEDSAVYLCASSPGGSGKNIQYFGAGTRLSVL.

This chain links TRBV19 with TRBJ2-1, with 13 nucleotides matching TRBD2. With V trimmed by 5 bases and J by 7 bases, 11 bases remained unmatched. The CDR3 is 17 residues long. The V gene's germline CDR1 is LNHDA and CDR2 SQIVND (reference sequence). The CDR3 region is CASSAYPGTSGKNEQFF. CDR3 nucleotides: TGTGCCAGTAGTGCCTACCCCGGGACTAGCGGGAAGAATGAGCAGTTCTTC.

The rearrangement uses TRBV6-2 or TRBV6-3 and TRBJ1-4; the D is unclear. Trimming removed 4 bases at V and 7 bases at J, with 7 bases between. Germline V lookup: CDR1 MNHEY, CDR2 SVGEGT. The length of the CDR3 is 12 residues. The CDR3 DNA reads as TGTGCCAGCAGTTTTGGAGGTGAAAAACTGTTTTTT. It encodes CASSFGGEKLFF.

The V call is TRBV11-3, the J call TRBJ1-6, with D perhaps matching TRBD1 (5 bases). The CDR3 totals 13 residues. Looked up from germline, CDR1 is SGHNT and CDR2 is YENEEA. Trimming took 5 bases from V and 8 from J, leaving 10 bases between them. The CDR3 sequence: CASSRDGDSPLHF. The CDR3 DNA reads TGTGCCAGCAGCCGGGACGGAGATTCACCCCTCCACTTT.

The chain carries TRBV25-1 and TRBJ2-5; maybe TRBD2 (7 bases). Germline V gives CDR1 MGHDK, CDR2 SYGVNS. The CDR3 is 16 residues long. V lost 4 bases to trimming and J lost 0 bases, with 15 bases between them. The CDR3 region has the DNA TGTGCCAGCAGTGTAGGGGGGGGCCTTAACCAAGAGACCCAGTACTTC. Translation gives CASSVGGGLNQETQYF.

V gene TRBV30 combines with J gene TRBJ2-1, with 12 nucleotides matching TRBD2. CDR3 length: 13 amino acids. Germline V lookup: CDR1 GTSNPN, CDR2 SVGIG (reference sequence). The V segment lost 1 base and the J segment 15 bases; nucleotides outside the gene matches: 7. This chain's CDR3 is CAWSGASGRALFF. CDR3 nucleotide sequence: TGTGCCTGGAGTGGGGCTAGCGGGAGGGCCTTGTTCTTC.

J is TRBJ1-6 and V is TRBV4-2; D is ambiguous. The germline V and J ends were trimmed by 0 bases and 7 bases, with 10 bases remaining between them. This CDR3 is built from 15 residues. Germline V gene sequence: CDR1 LGHNA, CDR2 YNFKEQ. CDR3 DNA: TGTGCCAGCAGCCAAGATGAGGCAATCAATTCACCCCTCCACTTT. The encoded protein is CASSQDEAINSPLHF.

The rearrangement joins TRBV18 to TRBJ2-1; 11 nucleotides align to TRBD2. Trimming took 3 bases from V and 2 from J; bases not matched to a gene: 6. This CDR3 contains 17 residues. Germline V gene data show CDR1 as KGHSH and CDR2 as LQKENI. In DNA, the CDR3 is TGTGCCAGCTCACCCAAACTACTAGCGGGGGCCTACAATGAGCAGTTCTTC. It is translated as CASSPKLLAGAYNEQFF.

There are a few counts of this clone. The chain employs TRBV4-2 and TRBJ2-1; TRBD2 matches at 7 bases. The CDR3 spans 17 residues. Trimming removed 0 bases from V and 7 bases from J; junction bases left unmatched: 12. Germline V gives CDR1 LGHNA, CDR2 YNFKEQ. CDR3: CASSQEYRSGGGNEQFF. In DNA, the CDR3 is TGTGCCAGCAGCCAAGAGTACAGGTCGGGAGGTGGGAATGAGCAGTTCTTC.

By frequency in the sample, this clone is medium-sized (0.01 to 0.1%). The chain uses TRBV10-3 and TRBJ1-2; no firm D call. The V end was cut by 4 bases, the J end by 2 bases, with 5 bases between. The CDR3 has 12 residues. CDR1 ENHRY and CDR2 SYGVKD come from the germline V gene. The DNA of the CDR3 is TGTGCCATCAGTGTCCAGAACTATGGCTACACCTTC. Encoded protein: CAISVQNYGYTF.

This chain connects TRBV2 to TRBJ2-7; 7 bases line up with TRBD2. The length of the CDR3 is 14 residues. With 6 bases clipped from V and 0 bases from J, the junction kept 5 bases outside the gene matches. Per the germline V gene, CDR1 is SNHLY and CDR2 is FYNNEI. The chain's CDR3 is CASRPGLSSYEQYF. The CDR3 DNA sequence: TGTGCCAGCAGGCCGGGACTAAGCTCCTACGAGCAGTACTTC.

The chain is built from TRBV27 and TRBJ1-1, with 7 bases fitting TRBD1. V was pared by 2 bases and J by 5 bases, with 14 bases of the junction left unmatched. The CDR3 length is 17 residues. Germline loops: CDR1 MNHEY, CDR2 SMNVEV (reference sequence). CDR3 bases: TGTGCCAGCAGTTTACCGAACCAGAACACAGGGGAAACTGAAGCTTTCTTT. Protein sequence: CASSLPNQNTGETEAFF.

The chain uses TRBV6-5 and TRBJ1-6, with D uncertain. CDR1 is MNHEY, CDR2 SVGAGI, per germline. Between the trimmed V and J ends, which lost 2 bases and 3 bases, there was a span of 11 bases. The length of the CDR3 is 16 residues. The CDR3 loop is CASSYGWPLYNSPLHF. The CDR3 DNA reads TGTGCCAGCAGTTACGGTTGGCCGCTCTATAATTCACCCCTCCACTTT.

The J gene is TRBJ1-6, the V gene TRBV9; D is unclear. V was trimmed by 3 bases and J by 0 bases, leaving 13 bases between them. The CDR3 sequence is 17 residues long. Germline V gene data show CDR1 as SGDLS and CDR2 as YYNGEE. CDR3 residues: CASSADPLGSYNSPLHF. In nucleotides, the CDR3 is TGTGCCAGCAGCGCTGACCCTCTGGGCTCCTATAATTCACCCCTCCACTTT. Supplemented by reference TRBV9 and TRBJ1-6, the full variable domain reads DSGVTQTPKHLITATGQRVTLRCSPRSGDLSVYWYQQSLDQGLQFLIQYYNGEERAKGNILERFSAQQFPDLHSELNLSSLELGDSALYFCASSADPLGSYNSPLHFGNGTRLTVT.

J is TRBJ2-7 and V is TRBV6-2 or TRBV6-3, with 8 bases fitting TRBD2. In germline, CDR1 is MNHEY, CDR2 SVGEGT. CDR3 length equals 14 residues. V gave up 2 bases and J gave up 3 bases; unmatched junction bases: 3. CDR3 bases: TGTGCCAGCAGTTACCGGCTAGCGGGCTACGAGCAGTACTTC. Its translation is CASSYRLAGYEQYF.

The J gene is TRBJ1-5, the V gene TRBV27; D remains ambiguous. The CDR3 spans 15 residues. Germline assignment: CDR1 MNHEY and CDR2 SMNVEV (reference sequence). Between the trimmed V and J ends, which lost 1 base and 0 bases, there was a span of 7 bases. CDR3 sequence reads: CASSLWPSSNQPQHF. The CDR3, as DNA: TGTGCCAGCAGTTTATGGCCAAGTAGCAATCAGCCCCAGCATTTT.

This sequence joins TRBV27 and TRBJ2-7; D possibly matches TRBD1 or TRBD2 (5 bases each). V lost 5 bases to trimming and J lost 2 bases, with 16 bases between them. The V gene's germline CDR1 is MNHEY and CDR2 SMNVEV (reference sequence). CDR3 length: 15 residues. CDR3 DNA sequence: TGTGCCAGCAGTAGGGGTCGGGGCGGAGCCTACGAGCAGTACTTC. Residues: CASSRGRGGAYEQYF.

In DNA, the CDR3 is TGTGCCAGCAGCTATGGCTACGAGCAGTACTTC. This translates into CASSYGYEQYF. The chain couples TRBV3-1 (or the pseudogene TRBV3-2) to TRBJ2-7; D ambiguous. Germline V gives CDR1 LGHDT, CDR2 YNNKEL (reference sequence). The CDR3 consists of 11 residues. The germline V and J ends were trimmed by 5 bases and 3 bases, with 5 bases remaining between them.

This rearrangement joins TRBV27 to TRBJ1-2, with 8 bases fitting TRBD1. Germline-derived CDR1 and CDR2 are MNHEY and SMNVEV (reference sequence). V shed 7 bases, J shed 3 bases, and the junction held 10 bases outside the gene matches. The CDR3 spans 15 residues. Here the CDR3 reads CASKLLATGDYGYTF. In nucleotides, the CDR3 is TGTGCCAGCAAACTACTAGCGACAGGGGACTATGGCTACACCTTC.

V usage is TRBV5-4 and J usage is TRBJ2-1; 10 nucleotides match TRBD1. The CDR3 extends over 16 amino acids. With 3 bases clipped from V and 5 bases from J, the junction kept 8 bases outside the gene matches. Germline CDR1 reads SGHNT; CDR2 reads YYREEE (reference sequence). The CDR3 region is CASSSSGTGVDNEQFF. The CDR3 region has the DNA TGTGCCAGCAGCTCCTCCGGGACAGGGGTGGACAATGAGCAGTTCTTC. Full variable domain (remainder filled in from reference TRBV5-4 and TRBJ2-1): ETGVTQSPTHLIKTRGQQVTLRCSSQSGHNTVSWYQQALGQGPQFIFQYYREEENGRGNFPPRFSGLQFPNYSSELNVNALELDDSALYLCASSSSGTGVDNEQFFGPGTRLTVL.

The chain combines TRBV27 with TRBJ2-7, with 8 nucleotides matching TRBD2. The CDR3 runs 14 residues. V shed 5 bases and J 3 bases; nucleotides not matched to a gene: 6. Germline assignment: CDR1 MNHEY and CDR2 SMNVEV (reference sequence). The CDR3: CASSPGGAVYEQYF. CDR3 in DNA: TGTGCCAGCAGTCCCGGGGGGGCCGTCTACGAGCAGTACTTC.

V and J are TRBV3-1 (or the pseudogene TRBV3-2) and TRBJ2-1; 8 nucleotides match TRBD2. The CDR3 runs to 15 residues. Germline V CDR1 and CDR2: LGHDT, YNNKEL (reference sequence). With V trimmed by 7 bases and J by 8 bases, 13 bases remained unmatched. The CDR3 DNA sequence: TGTGCCAGCAACCATCTGGCGGGGGGCCGGGATGAGCAGTTCTTC. Protein sequence: CASNHLAGGRDEQFF.

The J gene is TRBJ2-5, the V gene TRBV19; D perhaps matches TRBD1 (5 bases). Per the germline V gene, CDR1 is LNHDA and CDR2 is SQIVND (reference sequence). This CDR3 has 17 residues. V lost 2 bases and J lost 2, with 18 bases in between. CDR3 region: CASSIIWAGSTQETQYF. The CDR3 DNA reads TGTGCCAGTAGTATAATCTGGGCAGGGTCCACTCAAGAGACCCAGTACTTC.

The rearrangement links TRBV7-9 to TRBJ2-6, with a weak D call TRBD1 (5 bases). Trimming took 5 bases from V and 1 from J, leaving 15 bases between them. CDR1 is SEHNR, CDR2 FQNEAQ, per germline (reference sequence). The CDR3 is 17 amino acids. Here the CDR3 reads CASSTSTGPSGANVLTF. CDR3 sequence (DNA): TGTGCCAGCAGCACCTCAACAGGACCGTCTGGGGCCAACGTCCTGACTTTC.

Only a few counts were recorded for this clone. The chain carries TRBV30 and TRBJ2-1, with no clear D. Germline V gives CDR1 GTSNPN, CDR2 SVGIG (reference sequence). Trimming pared 3 bases from V and 7 bases from J, leaving 10 bases between. The CDR3 is 12 residues long. CDR3 region: CAWRKSFNEQFF. The CDR3 region has the DNA TGTGCCTGGAGGAAAAGTTTTAATGAGCAGTTCTTC.

The gene calls are TRBV6-5 and TRBJ1-2; D ambiguous. V lost 0 bases to trimming and J lost 0 bases, with 8 bases between them. The CDR3 extends over 15 amino acids. Germline lookup yields CDR1 MNHEY and CDR2 SVGAGI. DNA of the CDR3: TGTGCCAGCAGTTACTCCACAGTCTCTAACTATGGCTACACCTTC. Translation: CASSYSTVSNYGYTF.